Following are 10 T cell receptor beta chains from one sample sequenced in a study of Tregs in tolerant kidney transplant recipients. The protocol was immunoSEQ multiplex PCR, while the TCRdb copy is restricted to in-frame clones and leaves out a portion. Of about 66,000 clones detected, approximately 92% appear once; the ten largest clones hold roughly 11%. Sequencing used CD8+ T cells from blood, obtained before the transplant. All receptors come from a human donor who received a combined kidney and bone marrow transplant.

The gene calls are TRBV6-1 and TRBJ2-7, with a weak D call TRBD1 (6 bases). The CDR3 is 17 residues long. CDR1 and CDR2 (germline): MNHNS, SASEGT. V lost 2 bases and J 2 bases, leaving 19 bases between the germline ends. The CDR3 nucleotides are TGTGCCAGCAGTGAATTTCTGGTCGACAGGCAAGCCTACGAGCAGTACTTC. It yields the protein CASSEFLVDRQAYEQYF.

The rearrangement links TRBV10-3 to TRBJ1-2; 9 nucleotides line up with TRBD1. Germline V gene data show CDR1 as ENHRY and CDR2 as SYGVKD. The trim removed 6 bases at V and 5 bases at J, leaving 1 base unmatched. This CDR3 contains 12 residues. CDR3 loop: CAIRGQGYGYTF. The CDR3 bases are TGTGCCATCAGGGGACAGGGTTATGGCTACACCTTC.

J is TRBJ1-4 and V is TRBV7-7; 7 nucleotides agree with TRBD1. CDR3 size: 13 residues. Germline CDR1 reads SSHAT; CDR2 reads FNYEAQ (reference sequence). Losses at the gene ends were 11 bases for V and 7 bases for J; bases not matched to a gene: 10. DNA of the CDR3: TGTGCCTATCTAAAGGGGGCTGGTGAAAAACTGTTTTTT. Its protein is CAYLKGAGEKLFF. Together with reference TRBV7-7 and TRBJ1-4, the CDR3 gives the full variable domain: GAGVSQSPRYKVTKRGQDVTLRCDPISSHATLYWYQQALGQGPEFLTYFNYEAQPDKSGLPSDRFSAERPEGSISTLTIQRTEQRDSAMYRCAYLKGAGEKLFFGSGTQLSVL.

J is TRBJ2-3 and V is TRBV15, with D hard to call. Germline CDR1 reads LNHNV; CDR2 reads YYDKDF (reference sequence). This CDR3 is built from 12 residues. V was clipped by 8 bases and J by 0 bases, with 6 bases between them. The CDR3 bases are TGTGCCACCGCGAAGAGCACAGATACGCAGTATTTT. Amino acids: CATAKSTDTQYF.

V usage is TRBV5-6 and J usage is TRBJ2-1; 13 bases map to TRBD2. Germline CDR1 SGHDT, CDR2 YYEEEE. V lost 4 bases to trimming and J lost 7 bases; unmatched junction nucleotides: 8. The CDR3 is made up of 16 amino acids. As DNA, the CDR3 is TGTGCCAGCAGCCAAGGACTAGCGGGAGTTTTAAATGAGCAGTTCTTC. Translated, it gives CASSQGLAGVLNEQFF.

The chain links TRBV7-8 to TRBJ1-6; D is uncertain. This CDR3 has 15 amino acids. CDR1 and CDR2 from the germline V gene are SGHVS and FQNEAQ. V shed 4 bases and J shed 8 bases, with 15 bases lying between them. The CDR3 region has the DNA TGTGCCAGCAGCTCCCGCGTGGAGTTGGATTCACCCCTCCACTTT. It specifies CASSSRVELDSPLHF.

This clone showed up just a few times. The chain links TRBV6-5 to TRBJ1-2; D possibly corresponds to TRBD1 (6 bases). The CDR3 extends over 13 amino acids. V was shortened by 5 bases and J by 10 bases, with 17 bases between the two germline ends. Per germline, CDR1 MNHEY and CDR2 SVGAGI. CDR3 amino acids: CASSNREFVIYTF. CDR3 DNA: TGTGCCAGCAGTAACAGGGAATTTGTCATCTACACCTTC.

The V call is TRBV6-5, the J call TRBJ1-2; TRBD1 is a possible D gene (5 bases). Germline V gene sequence: CDR1 MNHEY, CDR2 SVGAGI. This CDR3 has 16 amino acids. The germline V and J ends were trimmed by 2 bases and 1 base, with 14 bases remaining between them. CDR3 sequence (DNA): TGTGCCAGCAGTTACCGTCCTACAGGATTTAACTATGGCTACACCTTC. Translation gives CASSYRPTGFNYGYTF.

The chain combines TRBV4-2 with TRBJ2-7; 8 bases are a match to TRBD1. The CDR3 extends over 14 amino acids. In germline, CDR1 is LGHNA, CDR2 YNFKEQ. Trimming at V came to 1 base and at J to 2 bases, leaving 1 base not matched to a gene. The DNA for the CDR3 is TGTGCCAGCAGCCAAGCACAGGGGGCCTACGAGCAGTACTTC. Protein: CASSQAQGAYEQYF.

V is TRBV9 and J is TRBJ2-7; 8 bases match TRBD2. V was clipped by 0 bases and J by 6 bases; unmatched bases: 8. The CDR3 covers 15 residues. Germline CDR1 is SGDLS and CDR2 is YYNGEE. For the CDR3, the DNA is TGTGCCAGCAGCGTAGGGAGCGGGAGTTCTGCCGAGCAGTACTTC. It specifies CASSVGSGSSAEQYF.